This T cell receptor (beta chain) derives from a study of CD8 T cells in Susac syndrome. Regarding the study as a whole: As acknowledged by the study, its TCR sequencing and HLA analysis included a relatively small number of individuals.

With 6 bases removed from V and 4 bases from J, the gap between germline ends came to 10 bases. The CDR3 runs 11 residues. CDR1 and CDR2 from the germline V gene are DFQATT and SNEGSKA (reference sequence). RNA, at about 0.5 to 1 ug, was reverse transcribed with random hexamers. One entry per CDR3 protein results from TCRdb running MiXCR on the immunoSEQ multiplex PCR reads. This repertoire shows 140,000 or so distinct CDR3 sequences, approximately 95% found once; its top ten account for less than 0.095%. Worth noting for this clonotype: Its antigen remains unknown.

The chain combines TRBV20-1 with TRBJ2-7; D possibly matches TRBD1 or TRBD2 (5 bases each). Sequenced input: CD4+ T cells from PBMCs. The sequence came from a human donor in good health. CDR3: CSATGRYEQYF. The CDR3 coding sequence is TGCAGTGCCACGGGACGTTACGAGCAGTACTTC.